This T cell receptor beta chain was captured by sequencing in a study of T cells after yellow fever vaccination. Findings and caveats of the study: At around 96% for CD4 and just over 85% for CD8, most primary-vaccination clones showed up again after the booster.

This clonotype has just a few counts. Its target is unknown. Researchers made TCR cDNA using 5'RACE template switching, and this step added a universal primer site and UMIs. TCRdb fed the 5' RACE reads into MiXCR, producing one record per CDR3 protein. The sample holds fewer than 500,000 distinct CDR3 sequences, approximately 18% seen once. This sequence was found in a man younger than 30 who received the YFV17D yellow fever vaccine. The source was PBMCs, collected before the yellow fever booster vaccination.

This CDR3 is CSASVAGELFF. In DNA form, the CDR3 reads TGCAGTGCTAGCGTTGCCGGGGAGCTGTTTTTT. The gene calls are TRBV20-1 and TRBJ2-2, with D unclear. With 3 bases removed from V and 6 bases from J, the gap between germline ends came to 5 bases. CDR1 is DFQATT, CDR2 SNEGSKA, per germline (reference sequence). The CDR3 is made up of 11 amino acids.